This T cell receptor beta chain was sequenced during a study of Graves' ophthalmopathy and Graves' hyperthyroidism. This CDR3 is 12 amino acids long. V shed 8 bases and J 4 bases; nucleotides not matched to a gene: 7. Germline CDR1 is SQVTM and CDR2 is ANQGSEA. General study points: Predictions made by the model for ophthalmopathy progression reached 70.59% sensitivity and roughly 75% specificity.

As concerns this clonotype: Its antigen is unknown.

For repertoire sequencing, the TCR beta CDR3 regions were amplified from RNA transcripts. The authors performed first-round RT-PCR with HTBI primers and then a second-round multiplex PCR. TCRdb reprocessed the multiplex PCR reads via MiXCR and lists one record per CDR3 protein. The data contain approximately 700,000 distinct CDR3 sequences, roughly 40% of them singletons. Patients were excluded if they had other autoimmune diseases or uncontrolled infections, and likewise if pregnancy or lactation applied. PBMCs stemmed from under 11 ml of fresh peripheral blood. The specimen was peripheral blood. This sequence was found in an adult man with Graves' ophthalmopathy. The gene calls are TRBV29-1 and TRBJ2-7, with 8 bases fitting TRBD2. The CDR3 DNA reads TGCAGCACCCAACGGGGGGGGTACGAGCAGTACTTC. It codes for CSTQRGGYEQYF.